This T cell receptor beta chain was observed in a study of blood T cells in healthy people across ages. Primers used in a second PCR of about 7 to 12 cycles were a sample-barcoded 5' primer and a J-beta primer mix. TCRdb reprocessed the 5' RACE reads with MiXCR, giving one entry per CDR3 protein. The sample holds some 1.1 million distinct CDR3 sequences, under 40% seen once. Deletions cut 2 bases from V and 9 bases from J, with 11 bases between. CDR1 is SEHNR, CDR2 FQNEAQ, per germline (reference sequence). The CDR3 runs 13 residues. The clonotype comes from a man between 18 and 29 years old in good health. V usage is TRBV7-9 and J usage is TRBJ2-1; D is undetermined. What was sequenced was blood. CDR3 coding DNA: TGTGCCAGCAGCTTAACTACTAACAGTGAGCAGTTCTTC. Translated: CASSLTTNSEQFF.